The 14 T cell receptor beta chains below come from one sample, sequenced in a study of graft-versus-host responses after intestinal transplantation. No cognate antigen is known for these TCRs. TCRdb keeps only in-frame clones here, not all; method: immunoSEQ multiplex PCR. The repertoire consists of some 130,000 clones, with 90% to 95% occurring once and the leading ten covering over 0.15%. The specimen comprised unstimulated CD4+ T cells sorted from spleen or lymph node cells, sampled before intestinal transplant. The receptors come from a human donor who received an intestinal transplant.

This rearrangement joins TRBV7-2 to TRBJ2-7; 7 bases line up with TRBD1. This CDR3 contains 13 residues. Losses at the gene ends were 2 bases for V and 3 bases for J; bases not matched to a gene: 1. CDR1 is SGHTA and CDR2 is FQGNSA in the germline V gene. CDR3 bases: TGTGCCAGCAGCTTAAGGGACAGCTACGAGCAGTACTTC. It specifies CASSLRDSYEQYF.

CDR3 protein: CASTVRTYYEQYF. CDR3 sequence (DNA): TGTGCCAGCACGGTTCGAACCTACTACGAGCAGTACTTC. The J gene is TRBJ2-7, the V gene TRBV6-6; D not certain. Germline lookup yields CDR1 MNHNY and CDR2 SVGAGI (reference sequence). The CDR3 contains 13 residues. V shed 7 bases and J shed 3 bases, with 13 bases lying between them.

The chain couples TRBV4-2 to TRBJ2-5, with D tentatively TRBD1 (5 bases). Trimming cost V 1 base and J 4 bases, with 13 bases left between them. The CDR3 covers 15 residues. CDR1 is LGHNA and CDR2 is YNFKEQ in the germline V gene. This chain's CDR3 is CASSQAGQASETQYF. The CDR3 coding sequence is TGTGCCAGCAGCCAAGCAGGGCAAGCGTCAGAGACCCAGTACTTC.

The genes are TRBV5-8 and TRBJ1-1; 7 bases match TRBD1. The CDR3 runs 17 residues. The J segment lost 0 bases and the V segment lost 0 bases, leaving 8 bases of the junction unmatched. CDR1 SGHTS and CDR2 YDEGEE come from the germline V gene. The CDR3 here is CASSLGRRGPLNTEAFF. The CDR3 DNA follows: TGTGCCAGCAGCTTGGGTCGGAGGGGGCCGTTGAACACTGAAGCTTTCTTT. Using reference TRBV5-8 and TRBJ1-1 for the parts outside the CDR3, the full variable domain is EAGVTQSPTHLIKTRGQQATLRCSPISGHTSVYWYQQALGLGLQFLLWYDEGEERNRGNFPPRFSGRQFPNYSSELNVNALELEDSALYLCASSLGRRGPLNTEAFFGQGTRLTVV.

This chain uses TRBV9 with TRBJ2-3; possibly TRBD2 for D (7 bases). This CDR3 is built from 15 residues. Germline values: CDR1 SGDLS, CDR2 YYNGEE. Trimming removed 0 bases from V and 4 bases from J, with 12 bases in between. In DNA form, the CDR3 reads TGTGCCAGCAGCGTAGATAGGGGGAGGGCAGATACGCAGTATTTT. It codes for CASSVDRGRADTQYF.

This clone has at least ten counts. The chain links TRBV21-1 to TRBJ1-2; TRBD1, as called in the table, went unchecked against the DNA. TRBV21-1 is a pseudogene locus. The CDR3 is 11 amino acids. The CDR3 DNA reads TGTGCCCCCAGGTTAGGGGGTGGCTACACCTTC. Its protein is CAPRLGGGYTF.

CDR3 protein: CASSPRGGAGEKLFF. The CDR3 nucleotides read TGTGCCAGCTCACCGAGGGGGGGCGCAGGAGAAAAACTGTTTTTT. The chain carries TRBV18 and TRBJ1-4, with D possibly being TRBD1 (6 bases). CDR1 is KGHSH, CDR2 LQKENI, per germline. V shed 3 bases and J shed 8 bases, with 16 bases lying between them. The CDR3 has 15 residues.

The chain links TRBV7-6 to TRBJ2-7; D perhaps matches TRBD2 (7 bases). V dropped 5 bases and J dropped 3 bases, with 17 bases sitting between them. CDR1 and CDR2 from the germline V gene are SGHVS and FNYEAQ. This CDR3 is 15 amino acids long. CDR3: CASSQQGGGSYEQYF. The CDR3 DNA reads as TGTGCCAGCAGCCAACAGGGAGGGGGAAGCTACGAGCAGTACTTC. Looking up the rest from reference TRBV7-6 and TRBJ2-7 gives the full variable domain: GAGVSQSPRYKVTKRGQDVALRCDPISGHVSLYWYRQALGQGPEFLTYFNYEAQQDKSGLPNDRFSAERPEGSISTLTIQRTEQRDSAMYRCASSQQGGGSYEQYFGPGTRLTVT.

The chain combines TRBV19 with TRBJ1-2, with 7 bases lining up with TRBD1. J gave up 1 base and V 5 bases, and 4 bases lay outside the gene matches. CDR3 length: 14 residues. Looked up from germline, CDR1 is LNHDA and CDR2 is SQIVND (reference sequence). This CDR3 reads CASSARDSNYGYTF. The CDR3 DNA reads TGTGCCAGTAGTGCCCGGGACAGTAACTATGGCTACACCTTC.

The V gene is TRBV10-3, the J gene TRBJ2-3; weak D call: TRBD2 (6 bases). The germline gives CDR1 ENHRY, CDR2 SYGVKD. V was clipped by 4 bases and J by 4 bases, with 9 bases between them. There are 13 residues in the CDR3. The CDR3 sequence is CAISAGVADTQYF. The CDR3 bases are TGTGCCATCAGTGCGGGGGTGGCAGATACGCAGTATTTT.

This clone was recorded only once. The V and J genes are TRBV7-9 and TRBJ2-5; D possibly corresponds to TRBD2 (5 bases). V lost 4 bases and J lost 5, with 17 bases in between. CDR1 SEHNR and CDR2 FQNEAQ come from the germline V gene (reference sequence). CDR3 length equals 15 residues. The CDR3 nucleotides read TGTGCCAGCAGCTACCGGGGTGGCCCATTTGAGACCCAGTACTTC. Amino acid sequence: CASSYRGGPFETQYF.

This clone was recorded once. This chain connects TRBV6-5 to TRBJ1-5; D remains unclear. V shed 5 bases and J shed 3 bases, with 8 bases lying between them. CDR3 length: 13 amino acids. Germline-derived CDR1 and CDR2 are MNHEY and SVGAGI. The CDR3 sequence is CASSPTVNQPQHF. In nucleotides, the CDR3 is TGTGCCAGCAGTCCCACAGTCAATCAGCCCCAGCATTTT.

This chain uses TRBV13 with TRBJ2-2; D not resolved. The CDR3 spans 12 residues. Trimming took 5 bases from V and 5 from J, leaving 6 bases between them. CDR1 is PRHDT, CDR2 FYEKMQ, per germline (reference sequence). This CDR3 is CASSPQTGELFF. CDR3 coding DNA: TGTGCCAGCAGCCCCCAAACCGGGGAGCTGTTTTTT. The variable domain in full, with the rest retrieved from reference TRBV13 and TRBJ2-2, is AAGVIQSPRHLIKEKRETATLKCYPIPRHDTVYWYQQGPGQDPQFLISFYEKMQSDKGSIPDRFSAQQFSDYHSELNMSSLELGDSALYFCASSPQTGELFFGEGSRLTVL.

V gene TRBV6-1 combines with J gene TRBJ1-2, with D unresolved. The CDR3 sequence is 11 residues long. Germline-derived CDR1 and CDR2 are MNHNS and SASEGT. Trimming removed 6 bases from V and 4 bases from J, with 6 bases in between. Written as DNA, the CDR3 is TGTGCCAGCAGCGGTATCTATGGCTACACCTTC. This translates into CASSGIYGYTF.